These 10 T cell receptor beta chains share one sample of origin, sequenced in a study of cytomegalovirus exposure and HLA in healthy donors. Primers for the PCR totalled 60 Vbeta and 13 Jbeta. The data were produced by immunoSEQ multiplex PCR, yet TCRdb's version contains in-frame clones alone and is incomplete. This sample has 110,000 to 150,000 clones, with about 72% found just once. The sample comprised PBMCs. The source is a man between 35 and 55 years old in good health and CMV-seronegative.

As regards this clone: One junction end does not reproduce the germline sequence, and a read error may be involved. The rearrangement joins TRBV28 to TRBJ1-2; tentative D call: TRBD1 (5 bases). This CDR3 is 13 amino acids long. CDR1 MDHEN and CDR2 SYDVKM come from the germline V gene. The CDR3 reads CASNSGTNYGYPF. Here the CDR3 DNA reads TGTGCCAGCAATTCCGGGACTAACTATGGCTACCCCTTC.

The chain uses TRBV6-4 and TRBJ1-1; D is uncertain. The CDR3 extends over 15 amino acids. CDR1 MRHNA and CDR2 SNTAGT come from the germline V gene. V was clipped by 3 bases and J by 1 base, with 12 bases between them. The CDR3, as DNA: TGTGCCAGCAGTGATAGGAGGCGGCGGAACACTGAAGCTTTCTTT. This codes for CASSDRRRRNTEAFF.

This chain connects TRBV5-1 to TRBJ2-3; 8 bases map to TRBD2. V lost 5 bases, J lost 0 bases, and 8 bases stayed unmatched. Germline V gene sequence: CDR1 SGHRS, CDR2 YFSETQ. The CDR3 has 16 residues. In DNA form, the CDR3 reads TGCGCCAGCAGAGCCGGACTAGCCGTTAGCACAGATACGCAGTATTTT. It yields the protein CASRAGLAVSTDTQYF. The full variable domain, with the rest looked up from reference TRBV5-1 and TRBJ2-3, is KAGVTQTPRYLIKTRGQQVTLSCSPISGHRSVSWYQQTPGQGLQFLFEYFSETQRNKGNFPGRFSGRQFSNSRSEMNVSTLELGDSALYLCASRAGLAVSTDTQYFGPGTRLTVL.

In this sample, this clone turned up a few times. This sequence joins TRBV5-1 and TRBJ2-2; a possible D gene is TRBD1 (5 bases). Germline V CDR1 and CDR2: SGHRS, YFSETQ. The length of the CDR3 is 14 residues. With 1 base removed from V and 7 bases from J, the gap between germline ends came to 11 bases. The CDR3 here is CASSLQGLFGELFF. In nucleotides, the CDR3 is TGCGCCAGCAGCTTGCAGGGTTTATTCGGGGAGCTGTTTTTT.

V is TRBV2 and J is TRBJ2-7; D may be TRBD2 (6 bases). Trimming took off 5 bases at V and 5 bases at J, with 16 bases between the two ends. The CDR3 contains 14 residues. Per germline, CDR1 SNHLY and CDR2 FYNNEI. The CDR3 sequence is CASSRAGRIHEQYF. The CDR3 coding sequence is TGTGCCAGCAGTCGGGCGGGGCGGATCCACGAGCAGTACTTC.

This clone was recorded a few times. The V and J genes are TRBV21-1 and TRBJ2-1; no check of the table's D call, TRBD2, against the DNA was made. TRBV21-1 is classified as a pseudogene. The CDR3 loop spans 15 amino acids. DNA of the CDR3: TGTGCCAGCAGCCGAAGGGCGGGATCCTACAATGAGCAGTTCTTC. Encoded protein: CASSRRAGSYNEQFF.

The chain uses TRBV4-2 and TRBJ2-7, with TRBD1 as a possible D gene (6 bases). CDR1 is LGHNA, CDR2 YNFKEQ, per germline. The CDR3 sequence is 18 residues long. The V and J ends lost 0 bases and 0 bases respectively, with 18 bases between them. The CDR3 DNA sequence: TGTGCCAGCAGCCAAGATCCCCCCACAGGGTACCGCTCCTACGAGCAGTACTTC. Protein sequence: CASSQDPPTGYRSYEQYF.

CDR3 protein: CASSLTGPPSNQPQHF. The CDR3 DNA reads TGTGCCAGCAGTTTGACAGGGCCCCCGAGCAATCAGCCCCAGCATTTT. This rearrangement joins TRBV27 to TRBJ1-5; 7 nucleotides line up with TRBD1. The CDR3 contains 16 residues. Losses at the gene ends were 3 bases for V and 1 base for J; bases not matched to a gene: 6. The germline CDR1 and CDR2 sequences are MNHEY and SMNVEV (reference sequence).

The genes are TRBV19 and TRBJ1-5; maybe TRBD1 (5 bases). This CDR3 is built from 16 residues. Trimming left V 5 bases short and J 6 bases short, with 20 bases between. Germline CDR1 and CDR2: LNHDA and SQIVND (reference sequence). For the CDR3, the DNA is TGTGCCAGTAGTCCATCTTCTGGGGGGTGGTCTCAGCCCCAGCATTTT. This translates into CASSPSSGGWSQPQHF.

The CDR3 nucleotides are TGTGCCAGCAGTCCCAGCGGGGGAGTCTCCTACAATGAGCAGTTCTTC. Its protein is CASSPSGGVSYNEQFF. J is TRBJ2-1 and V is TRBV13; 8 nucleotides line up with TRBD2. Germline CDR1 and CDR2: PRHDT and FYEKMQ (reference sequence). This CDR3 is built from 16 residues. J gave up 0 bases and V 6 bases, and 7 bases lay outside the gene matches.